This TCR beta chain emerged from a study of blood T cell repertoires in COVID-19. Background on the study: COVID-19 samples, acute and convalescent, were from the United States, Italy and Spain. Sources were T cells, B-cell-depleted T cells, or PBMCs; the material itself was cDNA or gDNA.

As processed by the authors: Using reference gene primer amplification, nucleated cell counts were estimated. Using immunoSEQ multiplex PCR, the repertoire was profiled, and TCRdb retains in-frame clones only, with some absent. Clone size and V and J calls were adopted from that table, with D and trimming inferred from the DNA. The table shows approximately 240,000 clones, with roughly 84% occurring only once. Germline assignment: CDR1 SGHNT and CDR2 YENEEA. The V gene end was trimmed by 5 bases and the J gene end by 4 bases; junction bases not matched to a gene: 4. The CDR3 totals 15 residues. Sequencing was carried out using peripheral blood. This receptor was obtained from a woman in her thirties or forties with active or convalescent COVID-19. The gene calls are TRBV11-3 and TRBJ2-5; 13 bases fit TRBD2. The CDR3 protein is CASSGTSGGAETQYF. The CDR3 DNA reads TGTGCCAGCAGCGGAACTAGCGGGGGGGCAGAGACCCAGTACTTC.